The 31 T cell receptor beta chains listed next were all sequenced from one sample in a study of blood T cell repertoires in COVID-19. Assay used: immunoSEQ multiplex PCR; TCRdb lists only in-frame clones, some missing. The data contain about 380,000 clones, 88% of them singletons. Material for sequencing was PBMCs or T cells enriched from blood (not recorded which). The source is a woman aged 18-29 years who had recovered from COVID-19.

This clone appeared once. This rearrangement joins TRBV18 to TRBJ2-2; TRBD1 matches at 7 bases. This CDR3 contains 16 residues. CDR1 and CDR2 (germline): KGHSH, LQKENI. J lost 2 bases, V lost 3 bases, and 6 bases had no gene match. CDR3 nucleotides: TGTGCCAGCTCACCTGTTAACAGGGGAAACACCGGGGAGCTGTTTTTT. Protein product: CASSPVNRGNTGELFF.

The CDR3 DNA is TGCGCCAGCAGCCAAGACGTAGGGAGTTCACCCCTCCACTTT. Its protein product is CASSQDVGSSPLHF. This chain connects TRBV4-1 to TRBJ1-6; the D is unclear. This CDR3 is 14 amino acids long. V gave up 0 bases and J gave up 9 bases, with 9 bases separating them. The germline gives CDR1 MGHRA, CDR2 YSYEKL.

The V gene is TRBV15, the J gene TRBJ2-3; TRBD1 aligns across 7 bases. Germline loops: CDR1 LNHNV, CDR2 YYDKDF (reference sequence). V lost 0 bases and J lost 4; bases outside the gene matches: 16. The CDR3 is made up of 19 amino acids. For the CDR3, the DNA is TGTGCCACCAGCAGAGAACTGATAGGGACAGTAGGTGCCCCAGATACGCAGTATTTT. Its protein is CATSRELIGTVGAPDTQYF. Full variable domain (remainder filled in from reference TRBV15 and TRBJ2-3): DAMVIQNPRYQVTQFGKPVTLSCSQTLNHNVMYWYQQKSSQAPKLLFHYYDKDFNNEADTPDNFQSRRPNTSFCFLDIRSPGLGDTAMYLCATSRELIGTVGAPDTQYFGPGTRLTVL.

The V and J genes are TRBV4-1 and TRBJ1-4, with 7 bases matching TRBD1. Trimming at V came to 1 base and at J to 8 bases, leaving 7 bases not matched to a gene. Looked up from germline, CDR1 is MGHRA and CDR2 is YSYEKL. The CDR3 covers 15 residues. CDR3: CASSQGRGNKEKLFF. The CDR3 nucleotides are TGCGCCAGCAGCCAAGGCAGGGGGAATAAGGAAAAACTGTTTTTT.

The rearrangement joins TRBV2 to TRBJ1-4; no clear D gene. Trimming removed 4 bases at V and 10 bases at J, with 10 bases between. Looked up from germline, CDR1 is SNHLY and CDR2 is FYNNEI. This CDR3 contains 12 residues. The CDR3 DNA reads TGTGCCAGCAGTGTGAATGAGCGAAAACTGTTTTTT. Protein sequence: CASSVNERKLFF.

The chain joins TRBV4-1 to TRBJ1-1; 10 bases align to TRBD1. There are 14 residues in the CDR3. Trimming removed 8 bases from V and 0 bases from J; junction bases left unmatched: 3. CDR1 MGHRA and CDR2 YSYEKL come from the germline V gene. CDR3: CASATGGMNTEAFF. The CDR3 region has the DNA TGCGCCAGCGCGACAGGGGGCATGAACACTGAAGCTTTCTTT.

The chain joins TRBV19 to TRBJ2-7, with a tentative D call TRBD2 (5 bases). V was cut by 4 bases and J by 6 bases, with 13 bases left in between. Looked up from germline, CDR1 is LNHDA and CDR2 is SQIVND (reference sequence). This CDR3 spans 13 amino acids. CDR3 DNA: TGTGCCAGTAGTACCGGAGGTGGGCCCGAGCAGTACTTC. It translates to CASSTGGGPEQYF.

The table lists this clone with a few counts. The rearrangement uses TRBV7-8 and TRBJ1-1; D call uncertain. Germline CDR1 reads SGHVS; CDR2 reads FQNEAQ. V lost 4 bases and J 1 base, leaving 10 bases between the germline ends. The CDR3 sequence is 14 residues long. CDR3 bases: TGTGCCAGCAGCTGGCACGTCTGGAACACTGAAGCTTTCTTT. This encodes CASSWHVWNTEAFF.

CDR3 in DNA: TGCGCCAGCAGCCAAGTGGAGGATACGCAGTATTTT. Translating gives CASSQVEDTQYF. The gene calls are TRBV4-1 and TRBJ2-3, with D unclear. Germline CDR1 is MGHRA and CDR2 is YSYEKL. The CDR3 loop spans 12 amino acids. Trimming removed 1 base at V and 6 bases at J, with 5 bases between.

The DNA for the CDR3 is TGCGCCAGCAGCTTGGCTAGCGGGGGGCAAAGCACAGATACGCAGTATTTT. It encodes CASSLASGGQSTDTQYF. The chain combines TRBV5-1 with TRBJ2-3, with 11 bases matching TRBD2. The germline V gene has CDR1 SGHRS and CDR2 YFSETQ. V lost 0 bases and J lost 0; bases outside the gene matches: 3. This CDR3 is 17 amino acids long.

The chain has TRBV11-2 and TRBJ1-6; 7 bases fit TRBD1. Germline V gene data show CDR1 as SGHAT and CDR2 as FQNNGV. Trimming removed 1 base from V and 7 bases from J; junction bases left unmatched: 7. CDR3 length: 16 residues. The DNA of the CDR3 is TGTGCCAGCAGCTTAGTAAAGGACAGGATGAATTCACCCCTCCACTTT. Its protein product is CASSLVKDRMNSPLHF.

This chain uses TRBV12-3 or TRBV12-4 with TRBJ1-5; TRBD1 matches 9 bases. The junction had 3 bases not matched to a gene; V was cut back by 8 bases and J by 7 bases. CDR3 length: 12 amino acids. The CDR3 DNA reads as TGTGCCAGCCGGACAGGGGTCCAGCCCCAGCATTTT. The encoded protein is CASRTGVQPQHF.

The chain joins TRBV6-4 to TRBJ2-2; D is possibly TRBD1 (7 bases). With 6 bases removed from V and 3 bases from J, the gap between germline ends came to 8 bases. The germline V gene encodes CDR1 MRHNA and CDR2 SNTAGT. This CDR3 has 13 residues. The DNA for the CDR3 is TGTGCCAGCAGCAGGGGGGACACCGGGGAGCTGTTTTTT. Translation: CASSRGDTGELFF.

The chain couples TRBV7-8 to TRBJ1-3; 8 nucleotides match TRBD1. This CDR3 comprises 15 residues. The germline CDR1 and CDR2 sequences are SGHVS and FQNEAQ. Trimming removed 5 bases from V and 3 bases from J; junction bases left unmatched: 6. This CDR3 is CASSMGQEDGNTIYF. The CDR3 DNA sequence: TGTGCCAGCAGCATGGGACAGGAGGATGGAAACACCATATATTTT.

The J gene is TRBJ2-5, the V gene TRBV9; 8 bases line up with TRBD2. With V trimmed by 4 bases and J by 2 bases, 10 bases remained unmatched. The CDR3 length is 16 residues. Per germline, CDR1 SGDLS and CDR2 YYNGEE. CDR3 bases: TGTGCCAGCAGCCCACGGGGGGGAGCGTTTCAAGAGACCCAGTACTTC. Translation gives CASSPRGGAFQETQYF.

The chain recombines TRBV5-5 with TRBJ2-7; no clear D. The germline V and J ends were trimmed by 5 bases and 1 base, with 10 bases remaining between them. The CDR3 has 13 residues. In germline, CDR1 is SGHKS, CDR2 YYEKEE (reference sequence). This CDR3 is CASSLHPSYEQYF. The CDR3 DNA reads TGTGCCAGCAGTTTACACCCTTCCTACGAGCAGTACTTC.

V gene TRBV18 combines with J gene TRBJ1-2, with D perhaps TRBD1 (5 bases). Deletions cut 3 bases from V and 8 bases from J, with 13 bases between. CDR3 length equals 13 residues. From germline, CDR1 is KGHSH and CDR2 LQKENI. The CDR3 loop is CASSPGGMEGYTF. The CDR3 DNA follows: TGTGCCAGCTCACCGGGGGGAATGGAGGGCTACACCTTC.

This chain connects TRBV9 to TRBJ2-5; 7 positions match TRBD2. The germline gives CDR1 SGDLS, CDR2 YYNGEE. The CDR3 is made up of 16 amino acids. Losses at the gene ends were 7 bases for V and 0 bases for J; bases not matched to a gene: 12. In nucleotides, the CDR3 is TGTGCCAGCCCTCTAGGGGCGGCGGGGGACCAAGAGACCCAGTACTTC. It yields the protein CASPLGAAGDQETQYF.

The rearrangement uses TRBV27 and TRBJ1-1, with 7 bases matching TRBD1. The V and J ends lost 6 bases and 3 bases, in that order; junction bases with no gene match: 7. Germline CDR1 is MNHEY and CDR2 is SMNVEV (reference sequence). The CDR3 runs to 14 residues. CDR3 bases: TGTGCCAGCAGAAGGGACAGTTCATACACTGAAGCTTTCTTT. It encodes CASRRDSSYTEAFF.

The chain joins TRBV19 to TRBJ2-7; TRBD1 is a possible D gene (6 bases). Trimming took 4 bases from V and 7 from J, leaving 23 bases between them. Germline lookup yields CDR1 LNHDA and CDR2 SQIVND (reference sequence). This CDR3 comprises 16 residues. As DNA, the CDR3 is TGTGCCAGTAGTACCTCGGACAGCCAGCCATGGAGAGAGCAGTACTTC. Translating it yields CASSTSDSQPWREQYF.

The chain joins TRBV27 to TRBJ1-6, with 11 bases matching TRBD1. The V gene's germline CDR1 is MNHEY and CDR2 SMNVEV (reference sequence). Losses at the gene ends were 3 bases for V and 7 bases for J; bases not matched to a gene: 11. There are 18 residues in the CDR3. CDR3 DNA: TGTGCCAGCAGTTTGATCTCGAGGGACAGGGGGGACAATTCACCCCTCCACTTT. Its protein is CASSLISRDRGDNSPLHF.

The sample holds one count of this clone. The V and J genes are TRBV5-1 and TRBJ2-1; 9 bases match TRBD1. From germline, CDR1 is SGHRS and CDR2 YFSETQ. V lost 0 bases to trimming and J lost 3 bases; unmatched junction nucleotides: 13. The CDR3 totals 19 residues. This CDR3 is CASSLDHSGGTGIYNEQFF. CDR3 DNA: TGCGCCAGCAGCTTGGATCACTCGGGCGGGACAGGGATCTACAATGAGCAGTTCTTC.

The CDR3 DNA reads TGTGCCAGCAGCTTGGAACAGGACCCCTATGGCTACACCTTC. Protein product: CASSLEQDPYGYTF. The chain joins TRBV5-6 to TRBJ1-2; D may be TRBD1 (5 bases). Germline V gene data show CDR1 as SGHDT and CDR2 as YYEEEE. Trimming pared 0 bases from V and 4 bases from J, leaving 10 bases between. The CDR3 loop spans 14 amino acids.

This rearrangement joins TRBV2 to TRBJ1-2; D gene ambiguous. The germline V gene has CDR1 SNHLY and CDR2 FYNNEI. With 8 bases removed from V and 1 base from J, the gap between germline ends came to 17 bases. The CDR3 loop spans 15 amino acids. CDR3: CASEVPSDGNYGYTF. The CDR3 DNA is TGTGCCAGCGAGGTCCCCTCCGACGGTAACTATGGCTACACCTTC.

This clone was observed once. The rearrangement uses TRBV4-1 and TRBJ2-7, with 7 bases that match TRBD1. Looked up from germline, CDR1 is MGHRA and CDR2 is YSYEKL. The CDR3 sequence is 13 residues long. Trimming at V came to 0 bases and at J to 9 bases, leaving 5 bases not matched to a gene. The DNA of the CDR3 is TGCGCCAGCAGCCAAGATACGCCAGGGGGGCAGTACTTC. It translates to CASSQDTPGGQYF.

The chain has TRBV6-1 and TRBJ1-1; D call uncertain. Germline lookup yields CDR1 MNHNS and CDR2 SASEGT. Deletions cut 3 bases from V and 1 base from J, with 18 bases between. This CDR3 region has 17 residues. CDR3 coding DNA: TGTGCCAGCAGTGAGCCGAGGCTAGGGAGCTGGAACACTGAAGCTTTCTTT. Encoded protein: CASSEPRLGSWNTEAFF.

The chain has TRBV5-1 and TRBJ1-2; D ambiguous. The CDR3 extends over 14 amino acids. V lost 0 bases and J lost 5, with 11 bases in between. CDR1 and CDR2 from the germline V gene are SGHRS and YFSETQ. CDR3 amino acids: CASSLDYADYGYTF. CDR3 in DNA: TGCGCCAGCAGCTTGGATTACGCAGATTATGGCTACACCTTC.

V usage is TRBV5-1 and J usage is TRBJ1-1; 9 nucleotides line up with TRBD1. The V and J ends lost 4 bases and 7 bases, in that order; junction bases with no gene match: 8. This CDR3 comprises 14 residues. Per the germline V gene, CDR1 is SGHRS and CDR2 is YFSETQ. The CDR3 DNA follows: TGCGCCAGCAGCCCGGACAGGGGTGGGGATGAAGCTTTCTTT. Translation: CASSPDRGGDEAFF. Full variable domain (missing parts from reference TRBV5-1 and TRBJ1-1): KAGVTQTPRYLIKTRGQQVTLSCSPISGHRSVSWYQQTPGQGLQFLFEYFSETQRNKGNFPGRFSGRQFSNSRSEMNVSTLELGDSALYLCASSPDRGGDEAFFGQGTRLTVV.

This clone was recorded only once. The V gene is TRBV5-1, the J gene TRBJ2-7; no clear D gene. The CDR3 is 13 residues long. V was cut by 0 bases and J by 11 bases, with 15 bases left in between. CDR1 and CDR2 from the germline V gene are SGHRS and YFSETQ. The CDR3 reads CASSLEPEITEYF. DNA of the CDR3: TGCGCCAGCAGCTTGGAACCCGAGATAACGGAGTACTTC.

The chain employs TRBV5-1 and TRBJ2-3; 9 positions match TRBD2. V was clipped by 1 base and J by 5 bases; unmatched bases: 8. The CDR3 runs to 16 residues. CDR1 and CDR2 (germline): SGHRS, YFSETQ. CDR3 residues: CASSLMAGGRKDTQYF. CDR3 in DNA: TGCGCCAGCAGCTTGATGGCGGGGGGGCGGAAAGATACGCAGTATTTT.

The V gene is TRBV5-1, the J gene TRBJ1-1; the match to TRBD1 covers 7 bases. The V gene end was trimmed by 4 bases and the J gene end by 1 base; junction bases not matched to a gene: 4. CDR3 length equals 14 residues. Germline V gives CDR1 SGHRS, CDR2 YFSETQ. CDR3 sequence (DNA): TGCGCCAGCAGCCCGGGACAGACGAACACTGAAGCTTTCTTT. It translates to CASSPGQTNTEAFF.